A selection of T cell receptor beta chains follows, all from one sample in a study of blood T cell repertoires in COVID-19. Sequencing was performed with immunoSEQ multiplex PCR; in TCRdb, only in-frame clones are kept and a portion is missing. Of approximately 120,000 clones in the sample, roughly 84% were seen once. The sample taken for sequencing was peripheral blood. The receptor set was obtained from a woman of 80 years or more with acute or convalescent COVID-19. Both conserved end residues are part of each CDR3. A D gene is named only where the DNA matches it firmly. A row's size may be missing; if present it is once, few, many or a size class.

d_call clone_size j_call v_call cdr3_aa cdr3_nt
TRBD1 once TRBJ1-2 TRBV9 CASSVEWQGVGGYTF TGTGCCAGCAGCGTAGAATGGCAGGGGGTTGGAGGCTACACCTTC
NA NA TRBJ1-2 TRBV5-3 CARSLGNRQSDYGYTF TGTGCCAGAAGCTTGGGGAATCGACAGTCCGACTATGGCTACACCTTC
TRBD1 NA TRBJ2-3 TRBV7-9 CASSSRDRGSSDTQYF TGTGCCAGCAGCTCCCGGGACAGGGGTTCGTCAGATACGCAGTATTTT
TRBD2 NA TRBJ2-1 TRBV9 CASSVAAGGYNEQFF TGTGCCAGCAGCGTAGCAGCGGGGGGCTACAATGAGCAGTTCTTC
NA NA TRBJ1-3 TRBV27 CASTRGPFSGNTIYF TGTGCCAGCACCCGAGGGCCTTTCTCTGGAAACACCATATATTTT
TRBD1 NA TRBJ2-7 TRBV19 CASSIALDRGDYEQYF TGTGCCAGTAGTATAGCCCTGGACAGGGGGGACTACGAGCAGTACTTC
NA NA TRBJ1-2 TRBV10-3 CAIRRQTTYGYTF TGTGCCATCAGACGGCAGACTACCTATGGCTACACCTTC
NA NA TRBJ1-2 TRBV20-1 CSASESRTNYGYTF TGCAGTGCTAGTGAGAGCAGGACTAACTATGGCTACACCTTC
NA NA TRBJ2-1 TRBV5-1 CASSLGQTSYNEQFF TGCGCCAGCAGCTTGGGACAAACCTCGTACAATGAGCAGTTCTTC
NA NA TRBJ1-2 TRBV4-1 CASRFLGARNYGYTF TGCGCCAGCAGGTTTTTAGGGGCGAGAAATTATGGCTACACCTTC
NA NA TRBJ2-1 TRBV7-9 CASSIEINNEQFF TGTGCCAGCAGCATAGAAATAAACAATGAGCAGTTCTTC
NA few TRBJ2-5 TRBV10-3 CAISESPSGTQYF TGTGCCATCAGTGAGTCCCCTAGTGGGACCCAGTACTTC
TRBD2 few TRBJ2-1 TRBV19 CASSRQGAGGPGEQFF TGTGCCAGTAGTAGGCAAGGGGCGGGGGGGCCTGGTGAGCAGTTCTTC
NA NA TRBJ2-5 TRBV19 CASSLGDTQETQYF TGTGCCAGTAGTTTAGGGGACACGCAAGAGACCCAGTACTTC
TRBD2 once TRBJ2-5 TRBV19 CASSQTSGGVETQYF TGTGCCAGTAGTCAGACTAGCGGGGGCGTGGAGACCCAGTACTTC
TRBD1 NA TRBJ2-1 TRBV6-2/TRBV6-3 CASSPDRVYYNEQFF TGTGCCAGCAGCCCCGACAGGGTATACTACAATGAGCAGTTCTTC
NA NA TRBJ1-1 TRBV19 CASSPEGGPRTEAFF TGTGCCAGTAGTCCCGAGGGAGGGCCTCGGACTGAAGCTTTCTTT
TRBD2 NA TRBJ2-5 TRBV7-2 CASSLVFGTGGGTQYF TGTGCCAGCAGCTTAGTGTTCGGGACGGGGGGTGGGACCCAGTACTTC
NA NA TRBJ2-3 TRBV4-2 CASSSQWSSTDTQYF TGTGCCAGCAGCTCTCAATGGAGTAGCACAGATACGCAGTATTTT
NA NA TRBJ1-4 TRBV11-1 CASSPYRKENEKLFF TGTGCCAGCAGCCCGTACAGGAAGGAGAATGAAAAACTGTTTTTT
NA NA TRBJ1-1 TRBV3-1/TRBV3-2 CASSRVGEGTEAFF TGTGCCAGCAGCCGGGTGGGTGAGGGTACTGAAGCTTTCTTT
NA NA TRBJ2-7 TRBV5-1 CASSWGVSSYEQYF TGCGCCAGCAGCTGGGGGGTTTCCTCCTACGAGCAGTACTTC
NA NA TRBJ2-6 TRBV5-4 CASSLVSSGANVLTF TGTGCCAGCAGCTTGGTTAGCTCTGGGGCCAACGTCCTGACTTTC
TRBD1 NA TRBJ1-3 TRBV5-1 CASSLVAGGGNTIYF TGCGCCAGCAGCTTGGTGGCAGGGGGCGGAAACACCATATATTTT
NA NA TRBJ1-2 TRBV27 CASSLRGVGYTF TGTGCCAGCAGTTTACGCGGGGTTGGCTACACCTTC
NA NA TRBJ2-5 TRBV4-2 CASSQDQGRGIQETQYF TGTGCCAGCAGCCAAGATCAAGGGCGGGGCATCCAAGAGACCCAGTACTTC
TRBD2 NA TRBJ2-2 TRBV19 CAKTSGGFSGELFF TGTGCCAAGACTAGCGGGGGGTTTTCCGGGGAGCTGTTTTTT
TRBD1 NA TRBJ2-4 TRBV5-4 CASSSRDSPKNIQYF TGTGCCAGCAGCTCCCGGGACAGTCCCAAAAACATTCAGTACTTC
TRBD2 once TRBJ2-1 TRBV9 CASSDTSGRAAYEQFF TGTGCCAGCAGCGACACTAGCGGGAGGGCCGCATATGAGCAGTTCTTC
NA once TRBJ2-3 TRBV5-1 CASRRNTDTQYF TGCGCCAGCAGGAGGAACACAGATACGCAGTATTTT
NA NA TRBJ2-7 TRBV28 CASSPRQIGYEQYF TGTGCCAGCAGTCCAAGACAGATAGGCTACGAGCAGTACTTC
NA NA TRBJ1-5 TRBV27 CASSQGISNQPQHF TGTGCCAGCAGTCAGGGGATTAGCAATCAGCCCCAGCATTTT
TRBD2 NA TRBJ2-3 TRBV4-3 CASSQDGSSGGTDTQYF TGCGCCAGCAGCCAAGATGGTTCTAGCGGGGGGACAGATACGCAGTATTTT
TRBD1 once TRBJ1-1 TRBV19 CASSIGRGPTEAFF TGTGCCAGTAGTATTGGCAGGGGGCCTACTGAAGCTTTCTTT
TRBD2 NA TRBJ2-4 TRBV4-2 CASSQEPGRANIQYF TGTGCCAGCAGCCAGGAACCCGGGAGGGCCAACATTCAGTACTTC
TRBD1 NA TRBJ1-3 TRBV18 CASSPGQDPGNTIYF TGTGCCAGCTCACCCGGACAGGACCCCGGAAACACCATATATTTT
NA NA TRBJ1-5 TRBV2 CASSEGRAAVQPQHF TGTGCCAGCAGTGAAGGCAGGGCGGCCGTACAGCCCCAGCATTTT
TRBD2 NA TRBJ2-3 TRBV5-4 CASSKAGGTDTQYF TGTGCCAGCAGCAAAGCGGGGGGGACAGATACGCAGTATTTT
TRBD2 once TRBJ2-3 TRBV4-3 CASSLRTSMDTQYF TGCGCCAGCAGCTTAAGGACTAGTATGGATACGCAGTATTTT
TRBD2 NA TRBJ2-1 TRBV2 CASSDRRDPRGNEQFF TGTGCCAGCAGTGATCGTCGGGACCCGCGGGGGAATGAGCAGTTCTTC
NA NA TRBJ1-2 TRBV6-2/TRBV6-3 CASSPEGGRYNYGYTF TGTGCCAGCAGTCCGGAGGGAGGCCGTTATAACTATGGCTACACCTTC
NA NA TRBJ1-2 TRBV29-1 CSVGPTGGSYGYTF TGCAGCGTTGGACCTACCGGGGGTAGCTATGGCTACACCTTC
NA NA TRBJ1-2 TRBV28 CASSPGHRLYGYTF TGTGCCAGCAGTCCCGGACACCGCCTCTATGGCTACACCTTC
NA NA TRBJ1-2 TRBV12-3/TRBV12-4 CASSLAYSYGYTF TGTGCCAGCAGTTTAGCATACTCCTATGGCTACACCTTC
NA NA TRBJ1-1 TRBV7-3 CASSQAMNTEAFF TGTGCCAGCAGCCAAGCAATGAACACTGAAGCTTTCTTT
NA NA TRBJ2-5 TRBV7-9 CASSLGSPSETQYF TGTGCCAGCAGCTTAGGTTCCCCGTCGGAGACCCAGTACTTC
TRBD1 NA TRBJ1-2 TRBV7-2 CASSLEGTGVRGYTF TGTGCCAGCAGCTTAGAAGGGACAGGGGTTCGGGGCTACACCTTC
NA NA TRBJ1-2 TRBV6-5 CASSTPGRGYGYTF TGTGCCAGCAGTACCCCAGGGCGGGGCTATGGCTACACCTTC
NA NA TRBJ2-3 TRBV2 CASSEEGGADTQYF TGTGCCAGCAGTGAAGAGGGGGGGGCAGATACGCAGTATTTT
NA NA TRBJ1-4 TRBV4-1 CASSQFSGGVFEKLFF TGCGCCAGCAGCCAATTCTCCGGGGGGGTTTTTGAAAAACTGTTTTTT
NA NA TRBJ2-1 TRBV28 CASSLPQGKNEQFF TGTGCCAGCAGTTTGCCTCAGGGGAAGAATGAGCAGTTCTTC
NA NA TRBJ1-2 TRBV6-5 CASTETGGGYTF TGTGCCAGCACCGAGACGGGCGGGGGCTACACCTTC
NA NA TRBJ1-5 TRBV7-6 CASSAQTPRGSNQPQHF TGTGCCAGCAGCGCTCAAACCCCCCGGGGGAGCAATCAGCCCCAGCATTTT
NA NA TRBJ2-7 TRBV28 CASSYQDSYEQYF TGTGCCAGCAGTTATCAGGACTCCTACGAGCAGTACTTC
TRBD2 NA TRBJ2-5 TRBV2 CASSSTSGGVKTQYF TGTGCCAGCAGTTCGACTAGCGGGGGGGTAAAGACCCAGTACTTC
TRBD1 NA TRBJ1-1 TRBV5-1 CASSSQGARSTEAFF TGCGCCAGCAGCTCACAGGGGGCGCGGAGCACTGAAGCTTTCTTT
NA NA TRBJ2-3 TRBV7-5 CVRSLGFPGTVDGPSTDTQYF TGTGTCAGAAGCTTAGGGTTTCCCGGGACAGTCGATGGGCCTAGCACAGATACGCAGTATTTT
NA NA TRBJ1-3 TRBV11-2 CASSLVLGASSGNTIYF TGTGCCAGCAGCTTAGTTCTGGGGGCGAGCTCTGGAAACACCATATATTTT
NA NA TRBJ2-1 TRBV7-2 CASSFDRTKYNEQFF TGTGCCAGCAGTTTTGACCGAACTAAATACAATGAGCAGTTCTTC